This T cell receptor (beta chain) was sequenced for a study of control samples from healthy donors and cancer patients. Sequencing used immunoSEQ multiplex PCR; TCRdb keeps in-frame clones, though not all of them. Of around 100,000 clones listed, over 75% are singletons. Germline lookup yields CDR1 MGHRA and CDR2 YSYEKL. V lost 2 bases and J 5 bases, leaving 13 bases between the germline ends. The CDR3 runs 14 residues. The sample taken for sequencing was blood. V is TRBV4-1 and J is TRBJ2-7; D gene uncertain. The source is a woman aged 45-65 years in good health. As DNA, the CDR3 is TGCGCCAGCAGCCAACGGTATCAGGTGAACGAGCAGTACTTC. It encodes CASSQRYQVNEQYF.